The clone carrying this TCR beta chain showed up just once. As yet, its antigen is unknown. Depths of 1 in 200,000 to 1 in 1 million T cells were the sequencing target. The data were produced by immunoSEQ multiplex PCR, yet TCRdb's version contains in-frame clones alone and is incomplete. The sample lists about 140,000 clones, approximately 90% occurring once. Germline V gene sequence: CDR1 MNHNY, CDR2 SVGAGI (reference sequence). Trimming left V 2 bases short and J 3 bases short, with 10 bases between. CDR3 length equals 14 residues. PBMCs that had been cryopreserved were the source of about 2 micrograms of genomic DNA for TCR beta libraries. The data are from a study of cytotoxic CD8 clonotypes in ibrutinib-treated CLL. The overall study: There were roughly 12 relapsed/refractory patients and more than 14 treatment-naive patients, and 17 to 18 were IGHV unmutated.

Findings of the study overall: Sustained-remission and progressing patients diverged in sampling times.

Sequencing used PBMCs, obtained after 12 months of ibrutinib treatment. V gene TRBV6-6 combines with J gene TRBJ1-2; TRBD1 might be the D (6 bases). The sequence derives from a human donor with chronic lymphocytic leukemia. CDR3 sequence: CASSYGDTDYGYTF. The DNA for the CDR3 is TGTGCCAGCAGTTACGGGGACACAGACTATGGCTACACCTTC.